The present entry profiles one T cell receptor beta chain with its context. This specimen belongs to a study of T cell changes during pregnancy in multiple sclerosis. This CDR3 is built from 14 residues. V was pared by 3 bases and J by 5 bases, with 3 bases of the junction left unmatched. Germline-derived CDR1 and CDR2 are MGHDK and SYGVNS. Libraries were prepared by immunoSEQ multiplex PCR; TCRdb keeps only in-frame clonotypes and omits some of them. Altogether under 15,000 clones are present, approximately 90% being singletons, with the ten largest covering about 7.7%. This clonotype was sampled from a female donor in good health, enrolled as a control in a pregnancy study. The V call is TRBV25-1, the J call TRBJ2-5; TRBD2 agrees at 10 bases. The input for sequencing was CD8+ T cells from peripheral blood mononuclear cells, taken in the second trimester of pregnancy. CDR3 in amino acids: CASSDLAGVETQYF. CDR3 DNA sequence: TGTGCCAGCAGTGATCTAGCGGGAGTTGAGACCCAGTACTTC.